The 14 T cell receptor beta chains given below trace back to one sample, sequenced in a study of blood T cell repertoires in COVID-19 (TCRdb year 2020). Library prep was done by the immunoSEQ multiplex PCR assay. The immuneACCESS repertoire file appears here via TCRdb, limited to in-frame rearrangements. These files lack a portion of the clones; in checked studies, under half of the deficit traces to unresolved V genes, and the cause of the others is not known. A total of around 300,000 clones appear in this sample, roughly 90% of them only once. The top ten constitute 1.5% to 2% of the sample. Sequencing used PBMCs or T cells enriched from blood (not recorded which). The receptors were sampled from a woman aged 40 to 50 who had recovered from COVID-19.

The chain joins TRBV24-1 to TRBJ1-4; D possibly corresponds to TRBD1 (5 bases). This CDR3 spans 17 amino acids. The V end lost 3 bases, the J end lost 9 bases, and 22 bases lay between the germline ends. The germline V gene has CDR1 KGHDR and CDR2 SFDVKD. Here the CDR3 reads CATSDTKPESGWKKLFF. CDR3 bases: TGTGCCACCAGTGATACCAAACCGGAGTCAGGGTGGAAAAAACTGTTTTTT.

The chain recombines TRBV19 with TRBJ1-1; D may be TRBD1 (6 bases). The germline V gene has CDR1 LNHDA and CDR2 SQIVND (reference sequence). The CDR3 is 16 amino acids. Between the trimmed V and J ends, which lost 5 bases and 5 bases, there was a span of 21 bases. CDR3 nucleotides: TGTGCCAGTAGTCCATATGGGCCAGGGGTACGAACTGAAGCTTTCTTT. Protein: CASSPYGPGVRTEAFF.

CDR3 DNA: TGTGCCAGCAGCCCCAGCGGGAGTGTTGGAGATACGCAGTATTTT. Translation gives CASSPSGSVGDTQYF. This chain uses TRBV7-6 with TRBJ2-3; TRBD2 matches at 8 bases. The germline V gene encodes CDR1 SGHVS and CDR2 FNYEAQ. CDR3 size: 15 residues. V shed 5 bases and J 5 bases; nucleotides not matched to a gene: 9.

The V gene is TRBV6-4, the J gene TRBJ2-1; D is perhaps TRBD1 (6 bases). CDR3 length: 12 amino acids. V shed 7 bases and J shed 10 bases, with 14 bases lying between them. Germline assignment: CDR1 MRHNA and CDR2 SNTAGT. The CDR3 spells CASMDSRREQFF. The CDR3 bases are TGTGCCAGCATGGACAGCCGAAGAGAGCAGTTCTTC.

The gene calls are TRBV6-5 and TRBJ1-2; weak D call: TRBD1 (5 bases). This CDR3 comprises 15 residues. CDR1 is MNHEY and CDR2 is SVGAGI in the germline V gene. V shed 6 bases and J shed 8 bases, with 22 bases lying between them. Written as DNA, the CDR3 is TGTGCCAGCAGGGACACAGGCGGTACCTATTCCGGCTACACCTTC. Encoded protein: CASRDTGGTYSGYTF.

The table lists this clone with a count of one. This rearrangement joins TRBV7-2 to TRBJ2-1; 10 nucleotides match TRBD2. This CDR3 comprises 15 residues. CDR1 and CDR2 (germline): SGHTA, FQGNSA. J was trimmed by 4 bases and V by 6 bases; bases with no gene match: 6. CDR3 region: CASSQLAGTYNEQFF. CDR3 coding DNA: TGTGCCAGCAGTCAACTAGCGGGGACTTACAATGAGCAGTTCTTC.

This clone was observed a single time. V and J are TRBV30 and TRBJ1-2; tentative D call: TRBD1 (6 bases). Germline V gives CDR1 GTSNPN, CDR2 SVGIG (reference sequence). Trimming left V 3 bases short and J 6 bases short, with 14 bases between. CDR3 size: 13 residues. The CDR3 bases are TGTGCCTGGAGCAGGGGTGGTTCCCATGGCTACACCTTC. Protein: CAWSRGGSHGYTF.

The rearrangement joins TRBV27 to TRBJ1-2; D may be TRBD1 (5 bases). Between the trimmed V and J ends, which lost 5 bases and 6 bases, there was a span of 13 bases. CDR1 is MNHEY, CDR2 SMNVEV, per germline (reference sequence). The CDR3 covers 13 residues. The CDR3 nucleotides read TGTGCCAGCAGTGCCTACAGGTTCGATGGCTACACCTTC. Protein sequence: CASSAYRFDGYTF.

The chain carries TRBV3-1 (or the pseudogene TRBV3-2) and TRBJ1-3, with D perhaps TRBD1 (6 bases). V lost 7 bases, J lost 3 bases, and 13 bases lay in between. The CDR3 consists of 14 residues. CDR1 is LGHDT and CDR2 is YNNKEL in the germline V gene (reference sequence). CDR3 DNA sequence: TGTGCCAGCACCATGCGGACAGATGGAAACACCATATATTTT. Residues: CASTMRTDGNTIYF.

The V gene is TRBV7-8, the J gene TRBJ1-5; TRBD1 agrees at 9 bases. CDR1 SGHVS and CDR2 FQNEAQ come from the germline V gene. The CDR3 has 16 amino acids. V was pared by 5 bases and J by 6 bases, with 11 bases of the junction left unmatched. CDR3 DNA sequence: TGTGCCAGCAGCCCGAACGGCGGGGACAGGGCTCAGCCCCAGCATTTT. Its protein product is CASSPNGGDRAQPQHF. Complete variable domain (other parts from reference TRBV7-8 and TRBJ1-5): GAGVSQSPRYKVAKRGQDVALRCDPISGHVSLFWYQQALGQGPEFLTYFQNEAQLDKSGLPSDRFFAERPEGSVSTLKIQRTQQEDSAVYLCASSPNGGDRAQPQHFGDGTRLSIL.

The chain joins TRBV6-5 to TRBJ1-2; 9 bases are shared with TRBD1. V lost 6 bases and J lost 8; bases outside the gene matches: 4. Germline CDR1 reads MNHEY; CDR2 reads SVGAGI. This CDR3 spans 12 amino acids. The CDR3 protein is CASSRTGVGYTF. The CDR3 DNA reads TGTGCCAGCAGCAGGACAGGGGTCGGCTACACCTTC.

In its sample, this clone was seen a few times. This chain uses TRBV7-9 with TRBJ2-3, with D possibly being TRBD2 (6 bases). Germline V gene sequence: CDR1 SEHNR, CDR2 FQNEAQ (reference sequence). Trimming removed 2 bases from V and 6 bases from J, with 12 bases in between. The CDR3 runs to 14 residues. This chain's CDR3 is CASSLSGEWDTQYF. CDR3 coding DNA: TGTGCCAGCAGCTTATCGGGAGAGTGGGATACGCAGTATTTT.

A remark on this clone: At the DNA level, this CDR3 is encoded by other sequences in the same sample as well. The chain joins TRBV7-8 to TRBJ1-2, with 7 bases matching TRBD1. The CDR3 is made up of 14 amino acids. Germline CDR1 reads SGHVS; CDR2 reads FQNEAQ. The V segment lost 0 bases and the J segment 5 bases; nucleotides outside the gene matches: 3. The CDR3 region is CASSLAVRGYGYTF. The CDR3 DNA is TGTGCCAGCAGCTTAGCCGTCAGGGGGTATGGCTACACCTTC.

The chain is built from TRBV5-4 and TRBJ1-4, with D unresolved. Germline loops: CDR1 SGHNT, CDR2 YYREEE (reference sequence). V was shortened by 0 bases and J by 4 bases, with 7 bases between the two germline ends. The CDR3 extends over 14 amino acids. CDR3 residues: CASSLEAHNEKLFF. In DNA form, the CDR3 reads TGTGCCAGCAGCTTGGAAGCCCATAATGAAAAACTGTTTTTT.